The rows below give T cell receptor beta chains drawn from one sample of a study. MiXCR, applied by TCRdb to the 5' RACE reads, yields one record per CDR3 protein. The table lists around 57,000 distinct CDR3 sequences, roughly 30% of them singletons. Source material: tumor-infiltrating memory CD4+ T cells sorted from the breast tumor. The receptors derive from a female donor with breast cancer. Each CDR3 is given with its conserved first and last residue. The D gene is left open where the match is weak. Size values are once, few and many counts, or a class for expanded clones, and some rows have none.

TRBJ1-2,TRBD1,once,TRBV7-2,TGTGCCAGCAGCGCGGGACAGGGTCTGAACTATGGCTACACCTTC,CASSAGQGLNYGYTF
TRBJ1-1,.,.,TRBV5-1,TGCGCCAGTAGGGGGACATCTACGAACACTGAAGCTTTCTTT,CASRGTSTNTEAFF
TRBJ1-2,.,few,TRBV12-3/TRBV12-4,TGTGCCAGCAGGGGATACTATGGCTACACCTTC,CASRGYYGYTF
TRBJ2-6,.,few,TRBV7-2,TGTGCCAGCAGCTTAGTCTTACAGGGATTTGCTGGGGCCAACGTCCTGACTTTC,CASSLVLQGFAGANVLTF
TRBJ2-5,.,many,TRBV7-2,TGTGCCAGCAGCTTGAGACGAGAGGAGACCCAGTACTTC,CASSLRREETQYF
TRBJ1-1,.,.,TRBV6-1,TGTGCCAGCAGAGACCGCCCGGGGATAAAAGCGTTCTTT,CASRDRPGIKAFF
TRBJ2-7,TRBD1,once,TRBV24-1,TGTGCCACCAGTGAACCCGGACAGGGAAGGCAGTACTTC,CATSEPGQGRQYF
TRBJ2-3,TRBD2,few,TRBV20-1,TGCAGTGCCCGGACTAGCAGCTTCACAGATACGCAGTATTTT,CSARTSSFTDTQYF
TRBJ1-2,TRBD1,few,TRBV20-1,TGCAGTGCTAGAAGGGACAGCCTCTATGGCTACACCTTC,CSARRDSLYGYTF
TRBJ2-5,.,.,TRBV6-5,TGTGCCAGCAGTTATAAATTTAAGGGGGTGTTCGAAACGAGGCAAGAGACCCAGTACTTC,CASSYKFKGVFETRQETQYF
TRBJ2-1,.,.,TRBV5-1,TGCGCCAGCACCGGGTACAATGAGCAGTTCTTC,CASTGYNEQFF
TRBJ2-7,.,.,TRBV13,TGTGCCAGCAGCCTCCAGAGGGGTTCCTACGAGCAGTACTTC,CASSLQRGSYEQYF
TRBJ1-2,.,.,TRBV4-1,TGCGCCAGCAGCCGCCAACAGGGATCGGATGGCTACACCTTC,CASSRQQGSDGYTF
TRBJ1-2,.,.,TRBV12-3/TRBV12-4,TGTGCCAGCAGCCGGACGTCGAACTATGGCTACACCTTC,CASSRTSNYGYTF
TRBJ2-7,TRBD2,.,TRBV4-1,TGCGCCAGCAGCCAGACGGGAGGGCCGATATACGAGCAGTACTTC,CASSQTGGPIYEQYF
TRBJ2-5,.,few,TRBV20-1,TGCAGTGCTAGAGGGGATCCGGGAGAGACCCAGTACTTC,CSARGDPGETQYF
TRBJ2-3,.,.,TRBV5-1,TGCGCCAGCAGCTTGGGACAGATCAGGGAAGATACGCAGTATTTT,CASSLGQIREDTQYF
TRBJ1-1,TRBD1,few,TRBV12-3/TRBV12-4,TGTGCCAGCAGTCCCGGACAGGGGGCCACCATGAACACTGAAGCTTTCTTT,CASSPGQGATMNTEAFF
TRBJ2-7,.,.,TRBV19,TGTGCCAGTAGCCCTTCGGGATACGAGCAGTACTTC,CASSPSGYEQYF
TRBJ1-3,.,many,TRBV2,TGTGCCAGCAGAGCAGACTCTGGAAACACCATATATTTT,CASRADSGNTIYF
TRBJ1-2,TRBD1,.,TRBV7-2,TGTGCCAGCAGCTTTAAAACAGGGGGCAGCATCTATGGCTACACCTTC,CASSFKTGGSIYGYTF
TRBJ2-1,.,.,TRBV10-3,TGTGCCACCGGGAACTTTAATGAGCAGTTCTTC,CATGNFNEQFF
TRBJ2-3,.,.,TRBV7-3,TGTGCCAGCAGCTTGGACACAAACACAGAGACGCAGTATTTT,CASSLDTNTETQYF
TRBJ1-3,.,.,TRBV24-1,TGTGCCACCAGTTACGGAAACACCATATATTTT,CATSYGNTIYF
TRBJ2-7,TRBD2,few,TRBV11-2,TGTGCCAGCACCATAGGCGGGGGACTCTCCTACGAGCAGTACTTC,CASTIGGGLSYEQYF
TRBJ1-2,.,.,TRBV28,TGTGCCAGCACGGACACCTTCTGTGGCTACACCTTC,CASTDTFCGYTF
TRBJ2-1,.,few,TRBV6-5,TGTGCCAGCAGTCCCCGACAGTTCCTCAATGAGCAGTTCTTC,CASSPRQFLNEQFF
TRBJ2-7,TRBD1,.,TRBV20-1,TGCAGTGCCCCGGGGTGGGGGACAGGGGCCTACGAGCAGTACTTC,CSAPGWGTGAYEQYF
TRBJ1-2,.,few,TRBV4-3,TGCGCCAGCAGCCAAGAGTGGGGAAGTGACTATGGCTACACCTTC,CASSQEWGSDYGYTF
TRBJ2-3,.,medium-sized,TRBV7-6,TGTGCCAGCAGCCAGGCAGGAGCTAGCACAGATACGCAGTATTTT,CASSQAGASTDTQYF
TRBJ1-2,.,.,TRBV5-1,TGCGCCAGCAGCTTGGAGCCGGTTGACTATGGCTACACCTTC,CASSLEPVDYGYTF
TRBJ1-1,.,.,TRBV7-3,TGTGCCAGCAGCTTAACAAATACGAACACTGGAGCTTTTTTT,CASSLTNTNTGAFF
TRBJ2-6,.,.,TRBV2,TGTGCCAGCAGTGAATTTACAGCTCTTAATTTAAACTCTGGGGCCAACGTCCTGACTTTC,CASSEFTALNLNSGANVLTF
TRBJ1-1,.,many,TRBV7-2,TGTGCCAGCAGCTTAGAGGTGGGGTCCCCAGCTTTCTTT,CASSLEVGSPAFF
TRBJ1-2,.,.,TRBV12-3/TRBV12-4,TGTGCCAGCAGTTGGGGGGGCGGCTATGGTTACACCTTC,CASSWGGGYGYTF
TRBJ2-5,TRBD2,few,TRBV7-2,TGTGCCAGCAGCCTGCAGCTAGCGGGGGGAGAGACCCAGTACTTC,CASSLQLAGGETQYF
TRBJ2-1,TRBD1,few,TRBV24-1,TGTGCCACCAGGGGGTTACAGGGGGCGTCGATCGAGCAGTTCTTC,CATRGLQGASIEQFF
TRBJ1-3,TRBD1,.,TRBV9,TGTGCCAGCAGCGCTCGACAGGGCGGGTCGGACACCATATATTTT,CASSARQGGSDTIYF
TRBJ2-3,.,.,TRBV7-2,TGTGCCAGCAGCCTGGGGGTTTGGACAGATACGCAGTATTTT,CASSLGVWTDTQYF
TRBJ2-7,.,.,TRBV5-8,TGTGCCAGCAAACGGCAGGCGATCCACGAGCAGTACTTC,CASKRQAIHEQYF
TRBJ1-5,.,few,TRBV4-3,TGCGCCAGCAGCCAAGATGCGTTGGGCAATCAGCCCCAGCATTTT,CASSQDALGNQPQHF
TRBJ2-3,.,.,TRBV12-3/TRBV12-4,TGTGCCAGCAGTTTGGGCACATCTGGGGCAGATACGCAGTATTTT,CASSLGTSGADTQYF
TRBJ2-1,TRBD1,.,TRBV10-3,TGTGCCATCCGGGACAGGGAATATGGGGTAGTGTTCTTC,CAIRDREYGVVFF
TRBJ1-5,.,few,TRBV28,TGTGCCAGCAATATGGGACGGCAGTACAATCAGCCCCAGCATTTT,CASNMGRQYNQPQHF
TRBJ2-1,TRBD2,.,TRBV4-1,TGCGCCAGCAGCCCACGCGGAGCGGGATGGTACAATGAGCAGTTCTTC,CASSPRGAGWYNEQFF
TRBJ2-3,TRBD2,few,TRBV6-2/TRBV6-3,TGTGCCAGCAGTTACTCGTCGTCTAGCGGTACTAGCACAGATACGCAGTATTTT,CASSYSSSSGTSTDTQYF
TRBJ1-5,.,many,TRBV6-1,TGTGCCAGCAGTGAAATGGGGCTCAATCAGCCCCAGCATTTT,CASSEMGLNQPQHF
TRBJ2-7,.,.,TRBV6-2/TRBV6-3,TGTGCCAGCAGTTACCATAACCCCCCGAGCTCCTACGAGCAGTACTTC,CASSYHNPPSSYEQYF